One sample yielded the 14 T cell receptor beta chains listed below, sequenced in a study of Graves' ophthalmopathy and Graves' hyperthyroidism listed by TCRdb under 2018. Instrument used: Illumina HiSeq 2000. For repertoire sequencing, the TCR beta CDR3 regions were amplified from RNA transcripts. The first round of RT-PCR was done with HTBI primers and the Qiagen OneStep RT-PCR kit, and was followed by a second round of multiplex PCR, then size selection and purification. The public reads were reprocessed in TCRdb via fastp at Q25 and MiXCR, keeping in-frame beta chains. All rows with the same CDR3 protein become a single entry with the most common DNA and genes. The table for this sample lists hundreds of thousands of distinct CDR3 sequences; about 24% of them were counted only once. In total, the top ten clones hold approximately 6.9% of the sample. What was sequenced was peripheral blood. The receptors were sampled from a woman aged 18-29 years with stable Graves' hyperthyroidism. Some clones in this sample may be carry-over from other donors' samples. Donor details come from another sample of the same person, matched by shared clones.

This chain links TRBV30 with TRBJ2-2; D may be TRBD1 or TRBD2 (5 bases each). The ends were cut back, 3 bases at V and 6 bases at J, with 11 bases in the middle. Looked up from germline, CDR1 is GTSNPN and CDR2 is SVGIG (reference sequence). The CDR3 has 13 residues. As DNA, the CDR3 is TGTGCCTGGAGGTGGGGGTATCCCGGGGAGCTGTTTTTT. This sequence encodes CAWRWGYPGELFF.

This sequence joins TRBV12-3 or TRBV12-4 and TRBJ1-2; 11 positions match TRBD1. This CDR3 spans 16 amino acids. V was pared by 6 bases and J by 4 bases, with 10 bases of the junction left unmatched. The CDR3 bases are TGTGCCAGCAGACCATCCGGGACAGGGGGGGCCTATGGCTACACCTTC. Translation: CASRPSGTGGAYGYTF.

This clonotype was observed a handful of times. This rearrangement joins TRBV28 to TRBJ1-5; D is uncertain. This CDR3 spans 12 amino acids. Germline V gene sequence: CDR1 MDHEN, CDR2 SYDVKM. The V end was cut by 8 bases, the J end by 6 bases, with 11 bases between. CDR3: CASLNLGQPQHF. CDR3 bases: TGTGCCAGCCTAAATCTGGGTCAGCCCCAGCATTTT.

The chain has TRBV20-1 and TRBJ1-1, with a weak D call TRBD1 (5 bases). Germline V gene sequence: CDR1 DFQATT, CDR2 SNEGSKA (reference sequence). CDR3 length: 15 residues. V was cut by 5 bases and J by 2 bases, with 18 bases left in between. The CDR3 region is CSARPPFGTNTEAFF. CDR3 sequence (DNA): TGCAGTGCTCGGCCCCCTTTTGGGACCAACACTGAAGCTTTCTTT.

This clonotype appeared a few times. The V gene is TRBV15, the J gene TRBJ2-7; a weak D match, TRBD1 (5 bases). Trimming removed 5 bases at V and 0 bases at J, with 8 bases between. This CDR3 spans 13 amino acids. CDR1 and CDR2 (germline): LNHNV, YYDKDF (reference sequence). CDR3 coding DNA: TGTGCCACCAGCGGGGCCTTCTCCTACGAGCAGTACTTC. Translation gives CATSGAFSYEQYF.

The rearrangement links TRBV27 to TRBJ1-5, with 7 bases lining up with TRBD1. V shed 5 bases, J shed 8 bases, and the junction held 9 bases outside the gene matches. Germline loops: CDR1 MNHEY, CDR2 SMNVEV (reference sequence). The CDR3 is made up of 14 amino acids. The CDR3 nucleotides are TGTGCCAGCAGTCCTGGACAGGAGAGAAAGCCCCAGCATTTT. As protein: CASSPGQERKPQHF.

This clonotype was detected ten times or more. This chain uses TRBV5-1 with TRBJ1-2; D unclear. This CDR3 has 17 residues. V shed 4 bases and J shed 1 base, with 20 bases lying between them. From germline, CDR1 is SGHRS and CDR2 YFSETQ. CDR3 in DNA: TGCGCCAGCAGCCCCCCGGGGTTCCGACTGCTTAACTATGGCTACACCTTC. Translation: CASSPPGFRLLNYGYTF.

This clonotype was seen only a few times. This chain links TRBV12-3 or TRBV12-4 with TRBJ2-7; TRBD2 is a possible D gene (6 bases). V was trimmed by 2 bases and J by 3 bases, leaving 8 bases between them. This CDR3 spans 13 amino acids. Written as DNA, the CDR3 is TGTGCCAGCAGTTTAAGGAGGGACTACGAGCAGTACTTC. This sequence encodes CASSLRRDYEQYF.

This clonotype was counted many times. The CDR3 DNA reads TGTGCCAGCACCGAGGACAGGAACACTGAAGCTTTCTTT. Its protein product is CASTEDRNTEAFF. This chain joins TRBV2 and TRBJ1-1; tentatively, D is TRBD1 (6 bases). CDR1 and CDR2 (germline): SNHLY, FYNNEI. The CDR3 contains 13 residues. Trimming took 7 bases from V and 1 from J, leaving 10 bases between them.

About this clonotype itself: The CDR3 does not end in the conserved phenylalanine or tryptophan, so this is likely a read error. This rearrangement joins TRBV11-1 to TRBJ2-2; possibly TRBD2 for D (5 bases). V lost 5 bases and J 0 bases, leaving 13 bases between the germline ends. Germline CDR1 is SGHAT and CDR2 is FQDESV (reference sequence). The CDR3 length is 16 residues. The CDR3 DNA follows: TGTGCCAGCAGCCCCAGACCTAGCTCGAACACCGGGGAGCTGTTTTTG. The encoded protein is CASSPRPSSNTGELFL.

The chain carries TRBV2 and TRBJ1-5; D ambiguous. The CDR3 is 15 residues long. Germline CDR1 reads SNHLY; CDR2 reads FYNNEI. The V gene lost 5 bases and the J gene lost 5 bases, with 16 bases spanning the gap. The CDR3 sequence: CASSWLTGGDQPQHF. The CDR3 bases are TGTGCCAGCAGTTGGCTCACGGGCGGAGATCAGCCCCAGCATTTT.

This clonotype was counted many times. The chain joins TRBV2 to TRBJ1-6; the D is unclear. The germline V gene has CDR1 SNHLY and CDR2 FYNNEI. The CDR3 sequence is 13 residues long. V shed 3 bases and J shed 7 bases, with 7 bases lying between them. CDR3 sequence reads: CASSDAVNSPLHF. As DNA, the CDR3 is TGTGCCAGCAGTGATGCAGTAAATTCACCCCTCCACTTT.

This clonotype has a count of ten or more. The V and J genes are TRBV28 and TRBJ1-3; weak D call: TRBD1 (5 bases). The germline V and J ends were trimmed by 4 bases and 6 bases, with 16 bases remaining between them. Germline lookup yields CDR1 MDHEN and CDR2 SYDVKM. This CDR3 has 15 residues. The CDR3: CASSWGPPSTNTIYF. The CDR3 region has the DNA TGTGCCAGCAGTTGGGGACCACCATCTACAAACACCATATATTTT.

The V gene is TRBV12-3 or TRBV12-4, the J gene TRBJ2-7; possible D gene TRBD1, 6 bases. V dropped 1 base and J dropped 11 bases, with 12 bases sitting between them. CDR3 length equals 12 residues. CDR3 DNA: TGTGCCAGCAGTTTAGACTCAGGGGTGGAGTACTTC. This translates into CASSLDSGVEYF.